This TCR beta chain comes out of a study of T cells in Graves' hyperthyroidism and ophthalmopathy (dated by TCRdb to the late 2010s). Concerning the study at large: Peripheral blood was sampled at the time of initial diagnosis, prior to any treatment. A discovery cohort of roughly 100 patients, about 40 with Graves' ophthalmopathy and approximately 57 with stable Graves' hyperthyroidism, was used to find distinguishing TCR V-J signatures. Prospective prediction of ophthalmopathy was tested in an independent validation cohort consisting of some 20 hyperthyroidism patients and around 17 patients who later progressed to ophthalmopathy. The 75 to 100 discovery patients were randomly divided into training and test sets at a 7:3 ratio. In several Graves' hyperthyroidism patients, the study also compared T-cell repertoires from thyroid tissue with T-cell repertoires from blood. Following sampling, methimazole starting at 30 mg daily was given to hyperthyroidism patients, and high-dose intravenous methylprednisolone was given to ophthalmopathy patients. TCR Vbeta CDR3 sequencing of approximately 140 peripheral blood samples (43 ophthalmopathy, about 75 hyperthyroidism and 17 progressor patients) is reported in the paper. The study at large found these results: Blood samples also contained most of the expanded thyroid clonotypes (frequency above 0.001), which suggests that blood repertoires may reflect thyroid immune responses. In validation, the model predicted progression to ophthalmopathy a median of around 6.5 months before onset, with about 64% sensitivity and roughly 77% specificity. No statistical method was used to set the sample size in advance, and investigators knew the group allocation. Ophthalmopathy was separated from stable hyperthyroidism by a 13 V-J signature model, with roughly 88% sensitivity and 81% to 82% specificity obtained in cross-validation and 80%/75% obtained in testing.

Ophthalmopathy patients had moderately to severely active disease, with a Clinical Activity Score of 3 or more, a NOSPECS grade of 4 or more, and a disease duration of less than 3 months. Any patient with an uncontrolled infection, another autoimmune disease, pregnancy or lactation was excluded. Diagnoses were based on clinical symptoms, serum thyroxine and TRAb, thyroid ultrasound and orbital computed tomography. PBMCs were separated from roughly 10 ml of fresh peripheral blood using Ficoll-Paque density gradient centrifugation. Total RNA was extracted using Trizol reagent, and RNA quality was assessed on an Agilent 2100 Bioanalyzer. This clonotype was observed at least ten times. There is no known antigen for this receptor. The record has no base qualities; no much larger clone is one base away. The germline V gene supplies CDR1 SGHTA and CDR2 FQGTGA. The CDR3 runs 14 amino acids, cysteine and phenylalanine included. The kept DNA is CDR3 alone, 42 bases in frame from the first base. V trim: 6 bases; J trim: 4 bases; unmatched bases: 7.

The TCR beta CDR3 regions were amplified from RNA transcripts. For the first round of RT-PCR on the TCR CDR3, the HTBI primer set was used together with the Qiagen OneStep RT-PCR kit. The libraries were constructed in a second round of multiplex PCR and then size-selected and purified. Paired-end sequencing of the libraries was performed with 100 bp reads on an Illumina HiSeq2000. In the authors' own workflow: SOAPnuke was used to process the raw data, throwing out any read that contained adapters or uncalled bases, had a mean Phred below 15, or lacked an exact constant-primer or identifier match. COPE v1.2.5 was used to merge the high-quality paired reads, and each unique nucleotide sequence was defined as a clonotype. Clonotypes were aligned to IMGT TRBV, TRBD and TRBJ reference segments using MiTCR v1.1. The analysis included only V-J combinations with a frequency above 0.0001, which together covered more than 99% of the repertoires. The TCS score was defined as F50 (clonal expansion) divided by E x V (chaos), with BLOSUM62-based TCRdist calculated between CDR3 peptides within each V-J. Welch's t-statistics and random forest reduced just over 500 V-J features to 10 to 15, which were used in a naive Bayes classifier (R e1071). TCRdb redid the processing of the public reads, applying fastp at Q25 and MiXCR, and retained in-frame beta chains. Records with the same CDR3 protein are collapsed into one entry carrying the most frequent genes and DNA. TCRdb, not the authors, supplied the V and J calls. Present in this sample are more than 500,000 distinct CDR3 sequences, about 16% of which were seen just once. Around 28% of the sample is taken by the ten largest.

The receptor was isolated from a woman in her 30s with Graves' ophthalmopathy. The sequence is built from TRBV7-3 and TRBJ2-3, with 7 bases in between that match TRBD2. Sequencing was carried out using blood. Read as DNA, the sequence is TGTGCCAGCAGGGATGGCGGGAGTTCAGATACGCAGTATTTT. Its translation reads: CASRDGGSSDTQYF.